This T cell receptor (beta chain) was identified in a study of T cell responses to AZD1222 COVID-19 vaccine (dated by TCRdb to the early 2020s). A note on the overall study: TCR sequencing covered over 230 trial participants: roughly 200 given two doses of AZD1222 and approximately 25 given two doses of MenACWY control vaccine. Trial participants were enrolled by age into 18-55, 56-69 and 70-plus year subgroups, with 148, 28 and 57 TCR-sequenced participants respectively. General study outcomes and caveats: Participants were mostly white British, with more females than males. The authors suggested clonal diversity may have been underestimated. Only five or six AZD1222 recipients were SARS-CoV-2 seropositive at baseline, limiting conclusions about previously exposed vaccinees. In the small 56-69-year group, the increase in depth fell short of significance, most likely because of low power. Vaccine-associated CD4 TCRs spanned the whole spike protein, with dominant responses in regions 160-218 and 743-854. After two AZD1222 doses, both the breadth and the depth of spike-specific TCRs were significantly higher than at day 0 and than in MenACWY recipients. Reportedly, almost half of the unique spike-specific TCRs recognized epitopes lying outside the regions that are mutated in the B.1.351 and B.1.1.7 variants. Because no day 14 peak-response samples were available, repertoires were characterized only after the peak T cell response.

The CDR3 regions of human TCRbeta chains were analyzed by immunosequencing. Per the original workflow: TCRs in the repertoires were matched against a reference library of SARS-CoV-2-specific TCRs that had been generated with the MIRA antigen-specificity platform. Breadth was defined as the fraction of unique TCRs that were SARS-CoV-2-associated, and depth was defined as the fraction of total T cells that were SARS-CoV-2-associated. Using the MIRA data, each spike-specific TCR was assigned both to the spike region to which the TCR was reactive and to a CD4 or CD8 class. Log10-transformed breadth and depth values were compared by one-way ANOVA with Sidak's multiple comparisons tests. Entries here come from immuneACCESS through TCRdb and include only in-frame sequences with V and J called. Some clones fail to appear in such tables; in the studies checked, an unresolved V gene covers under half of the shortfall, and the cause of the remainder is unknown. V and J calls and clone size are given by that table; D and trimming were obtained from the DNA. This sample comprises 85,000 to 90,000 clones, approximately 89% of them detected only once. About 5% of the sample is held by the ten biggest clonotypes.

The sample's time point label, in plain terms: about 28 days (+/-7) after the second vaccine dose. AZD1222 recipients whose second dose came at about 4 weeks and those whose second dose came at about 12 weeks were combined into one group, since spike-specific TCR depth and breadth did not differ between the two schedules. Vaccinee samples came from UK trials COV001 and COV002, including a single-blind randomized controlled phase 2/3 trial of AZD1222 (ChAdOx1 nCoV-19) in healthy adults. For TCRbeta chain sequencing, PBMC samples were collected from trial participants at day 0 and at day 28 after the second dose. Via the germline V gene, CDR1 is MDHEN and CDR2 SYDVKM. Taken from cysteine to phenylalanine, the CDR3 has 16 residues. Of the read, only the CDR3 DNA is kept; its 48 bases are in frame from base 1. Germline trimming: 6 bases from V, 8 bases from J; junction bases outside gene matches: 13.

On this clone: It has no known antigen specificity. One base away there is no much larger clone; base qualities are not given.

The clonotype originates from an adult who received the AZD1222 COVID-19 vaccine. The sequences come from peripheral blood, collected 28 days after the second AZD1222 dose. This chain joins TRBV28 to TRBJ1-4; TRBD1 agrees with 9 junctional bases. The DNA sequence follows: TGTGCCAGCAGGCCGACAGGGGGGGGCCTTAAGGAAAAACTGTTTTTT. Its coded protein is CASRPTGGGLKEKLFF.